This T cell receptor (beta chain) was profiled in a study of CD8 T cells in Susac syndrome. Broader study findings: The study conceded that its TCR sequencing and HLA analysis involved relatively few individuals.

In regard to this clonotype: Its antigen is unknown.

When the RNA was reverse transcribed, random hexamers were used with an input of roughly 0.5 to 1 ug. The method of amplification for TCR beta CDR3 was immunoSEQ multiplex PCR, covering 54 Vbeta and 13 Jbeta. TCRdb recomputed calls from the immunoSEQ multiplex PCR reads with MiXCR, one row per CDR3 protein. The sample includes almost 450,000 distinct CDR3 sequences, approximately 85% seen only once; the top ten take approximately 0.11%. Blood CD8+ and CD4+ T cells underwent high-throughput TCR beta sequencing. Relapsing-remitting disease, either stable or active, was present in the multiple sclerosis controls, who were treatment-naive patients. Trimming took 3 bases from V and 6 from J; bases not matched to a gene: 6. The length of the CDR3 is 15 residues. The germline gives CDR1 MNHEY, CDR2 SMNVEV (reference sequence).

The TCR was taken from a human donor with multiple sclerosis. The chain employs TRBV27 and TRBJ2-4; 9 bases line up with TRBD2. The specimen sequenced was CD8+ T cells from PBMCs. The CDR3 region is CASSFSAGGLNIQYF. For the CDR3, the DNA is TGTGCCAGCAGTTTTTCTGCGGGAGGGTTAAACATTCAGTACTTC.